The present T cell receptor beta chain was sequenced within a study of blood T cell repertoires in COVID-19. In the study overall: The samples span acute and convalescent COVID-19 from the United States, Italy and Spain. PBMCs, B-cell-depleted T cells, or T cells provided the cDNA or gDNA that made up the material.

Sequenced by immunoSEQ multiplex PCR; TCRdb stores in-frame clones only, minus some. This sample has more than 300,000 clones; 70% to 90% occur once, and the top ten carry 5.5% to 6%. Assignments of participants to cohorts depended upon their own reported clinical history. Germline V gene data show CDR1 as SGHDT and CDR2 as YYEEEE. The CDR3 runs 14 residues. Trimming pared 4 bases from V and 10 bases from J, leaving 17 bases between. This TCR was recovered from a woman aged 25 to 39 who had recovered from COVID-19. The chain joins TRBV5-6 to TRBJ1-4; TRBD1 might be the D (5 bases). The sequencing sample was made of PBMCs or T cells enriched from blood (not recorded which). The CDR3 nucleotides read TGTGCCAGCAGCGGGGACGGGAGGGCTGTAAAACTGTTTTTT. It specifies CASSGDGRAVKLFF. The full variable domain, with the rest looked up from reference TRBV5-6 and TRBJ1-4, is DAGVTQSPTHLIKTRGQQVTLRCSPKSGHDTVSWYQQALGQGPQFIFQYYEEEERQRGNFPDRFSGHQFPNYSSELNVNALLLGDSALYLCASSGDGRAVKLFFGSGTQLSVL.